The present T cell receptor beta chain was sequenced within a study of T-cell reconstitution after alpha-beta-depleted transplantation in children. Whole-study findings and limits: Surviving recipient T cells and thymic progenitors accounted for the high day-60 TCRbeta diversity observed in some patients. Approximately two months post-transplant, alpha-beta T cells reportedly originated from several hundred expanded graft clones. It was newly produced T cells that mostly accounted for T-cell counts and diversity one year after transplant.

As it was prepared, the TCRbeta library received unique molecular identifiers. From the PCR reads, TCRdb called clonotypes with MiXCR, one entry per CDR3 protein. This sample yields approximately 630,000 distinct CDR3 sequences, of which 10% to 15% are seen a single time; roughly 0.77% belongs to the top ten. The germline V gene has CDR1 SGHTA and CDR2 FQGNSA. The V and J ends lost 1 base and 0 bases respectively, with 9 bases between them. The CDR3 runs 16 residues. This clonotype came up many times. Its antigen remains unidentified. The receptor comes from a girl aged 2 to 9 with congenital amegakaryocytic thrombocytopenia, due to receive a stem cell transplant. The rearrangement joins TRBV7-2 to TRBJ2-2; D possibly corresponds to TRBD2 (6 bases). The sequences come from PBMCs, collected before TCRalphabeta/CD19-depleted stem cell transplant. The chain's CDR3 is CASSLGGGANTGELFF. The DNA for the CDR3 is TGTGCCAGCAGCTTAGGGGGAGGTGCGAACACCGGGGAGCTGTTTTTT.